The 12 T cell receptor beta chains reported below all come from one sample, sequenced in a study of T cell responses to AZD1222 COVID-19 vaccine. Measured with immunoSEQ multiplex PCR; TCRdb has only the in-frame clones, and not every one. The profile covers roughly 250,000 clones, with more than 80% appearing a single time and less than 0.6% taken by the ten largest. The sample here was peripheral blood, taken on day 0 of AZD1222 vaccination. Receptors were obtained from an adult in good health.

The genes are TRBV9 and TRBJ2-1; 7 positions agree with TRBD2. The CDR3 is made up of 15 amino acids. After removal of 0 bases from V and 6 bases from J, the junction contained 6 bases not matched to a gene. Per the germline V gene, CDR1 is SGDLS and CDR2 is YYNGEE. The CDR3 loop is CASSVEGGGFNEQFF. The CDR3 nucleotides are TGTGCCAGCAGCGTAGAGGGCGGGGGTTTCAATGAGCAGTTCTTC.

The chain joins TRBV27 to TRBJ2-7, with TRBD1 identical over 12 bases. CDR3 length: 14 residues. Unmatched junction bases numbered 4, after V lost 3 bases and J lost 7 bases. The germline CDR1 and CDR2 sequences are MNHEY and SMNVEV (reference sequence). As DNA, the CDR3 is TGTGCCAGCAGTTTGGGACAGGGGGCTGGGGAGCAGTACTTC. Protein: CASSLGQGAGEQYF.

The chain is built from TRBV7-8 and TRBJ2-5; 14 bases are a match to TRBD2. Looked up from germline, CDR1 is SGHVS and CDR2 is FQNEAQ. V trimming: 3 bases; J trimming: 2 bases; junction bases outside the gene matches: 8. This CDR3 is 18 amino acids long. CDR3 sequence reads: CASSFVWTSGGQQETQYF. The CDR3, as DNA: TGTGCCAGCAGCTTCGTTTGGACTAGCGGGGGGCAGCAAGAGACCCAGTACTTC.

V and J are TRBV10-3 and TRBJ1-2, with TRBD1 identical over 9 bases. Per germline, CDR1 ENHRY and CDR2 SYGVKD. The CDR3 consists of 13 residues. Trimming took 8 bases from V and 0 from J; bases not matched to a gene: 1. As DNA, the CDR3 is TGTGCCATCCGACAGGGGGCTAACTATGGCTACACCTTC. It codes for CAIRQGANYGYTF.

This chain joins TRBV29-1 and TRBJ2-2, with 8 bases aligning to TRBD1. The CDR3 consists of 14 residues. Germline trimming cut 8 bases from V and 0 bases from J; bases unmatched to any gene: 5. CDR1 and CDR2 (germline): SQVTM, ANQGSEA. CDR3 in DNA: TGCAGCACAGGACAGGGCGCGAACACCGGGGAGCTGTTTTTT. It encodes CSTGQGANTGELFF.

This chain joins TRBV6-5 and TRBJ2-7; TRBD1 aligns across 8 bases. This CDR3 has 14 residues. Per the germline V gene, CDR1 is MNHEY and CDR2 is SVGAGI. The V gene end was trimmed by 2 bases and the J gene end by 2 bases; junction bases not matched to a gene: 2. The CDR3 bases are TGTGCCAGCAGTTACAGCAGGGGGCCCTACGAGCAGTACTTC. Translation: CASSYSRGPYEQYF.

The chain carries TRBV5-1 and TRBJ1-6, with D uncertain. Deletions cut 4 bases from V and 0 bases from J, with 14 bases between. Per the germline V gene, CDR1 is SGHRS and CDR2 is YFSETQ. This CDR3 spans 17 amino acids. CDR3 coding DNA: TGCGCCAGCAGCCTTCGCACGAGGAGCTCCTATAATTCACCCCTCCACTTT. Its translation: CASSLRTRSSYNSPLHF.

This chain connects TRBV6-5 to TRBJ2-1, with a weak D call TRBD2 (7 bases). The V end was cut by 0 bases, the J end by 9 bases, with 15 bases between. This CDR3 is built from 15 residues. The germline CDR1 and CDR2 sequences are MNHEY and SVGAGI. DNA for the CDR3: TGTGCCAGCAGTTACTCGAAGGGAGGGGGGGGTGAGCAGTTCTTC. This sequence encodes CASSYSKGGGGEQFF.

The chain links TRBV5-1 to TRBJ1-2, with TRBD1 as a possible D gene (6 bases). In germline, CDR1 is SGHRS, CDR2 YFSETQ. The CDR3 runs 13 residues. The V end lost 4 bases, the J end lost 4 bases, and 11 bases lay between the germline ends. CDR3 in DNA: TGCGCCAGCAGCCAACAGGGTCCCTATGGCTACACCTTC. It codes for CASSQQGPYGYTF.

The chain couples TRBV4-3 to TRBJ2-7; D unresolved. V lost 4 bases to trimming and J lost 9 bases, with 16 bases between them. CDR3 length: 13 amino acids. Germline V gene data show CDR1 as LGHNA and CDR2 as YSLEER. The CDR3 loop reads CASSPGPNDGQYF. The CDR3 DNA sequence: TGCGCCAGCAGCCCTGGACCCAACGACGGGCAGTACTTC.

This chain uses TRBV7-8 with TRBJ1-4; D possibly corresponds to TRBD1 (6 bases). CDR1 and CDR2 from the germline V gene are SGHVS and FQNEAQ. The CDR3 extends over 15 amino acids. Deletions cut 5 bases from V and 6 bases from J, with 16 bases between. CDR3 nucleotide sequence: TGTGCCAGCAGCCCCTACAGGGTGGCAGATGAAAAACTGTTTTTT. This gives the protein CASSPYRVADEKLFF. The full variable domain, completed using reference TRBV7-8 and TRBJ1-4, is GAGVSQSPRYKVAKRGQDVALRCDPISGHVSLFWYQQALGQGPEFLTYFQNEAQLDKSGLPSDRFFAERPEGSVSTLKIQRTQQEDSAVYLCASSPYRVADEKLFFGSGTQLSVL.

This clone was counted once. V usage is TRBV24-1 and J usage is TRBJ2-5; 11 positions agree with TRBD2. The CDR3 loop spans 16 amino acids. CDR1 KGHDR and CDR2 SFDVKD come from the germline V gene. V was pared by 6 bases and J by 4 bases, with 9 bases of the junction left unmatched. The CDR3, as DNA: TGTGCCACCAGTAAAGAGTTAGCGGGAGGGCTAGAGACCCAGTACTTC. Translated: CATSKELAGGLETQYF.